A single T cell receptor (beta chain) is shown here with its context. What it binds is not known. The data are from a study of cytomegalovirus exposure and HLA in healthy donors. Libraries were prepared by immunoSEQ multiplex PCR; TCRdb keeps only in-frame clonotypes and omits some of them. The sample carries 300,000 to 400,000 clones, around 90% recorded once. Study-level results: Clusters of TCRs from the first cohort tended to co-occur in the roughly 120 validation repertoires (as a later analysis found).

V shed 6 bases, J shed 1 base, and the junction held 4 bases outside the gene matches. Germline lookup yields CDR1 MNHNY and CDR2 SVGAGI (reference sequence). The CDR3 loop spans 14 amino acids. The specimen was PBMCs. The chain links TRBV6-6 to TRBJ2-7; 9 bases fit TRBD1. The sequence came from a man aged 25 to 40 in good health and CMV-seronegative. This CDR3 is CASRSDRGSYEQYF. For the CDR3, the DNA is TGTGCCAGCAGATCGGACAGGGGTTCCTACGAGCAGTACTTC.